The entry below describes one T cell receptor (beta chain). Trimming took 4 bases from V and 4 from J; bases not matched to a gene: 6. CDR1 is SQVTM, CDR2 ANQGSEA, per germline. The CDR3 spans 14 residues. The sample originates from a study of CD4 T cells in relation to SARS-CoV-2 and coronaviruses. Only in-frame clones appear in the TCRdb table, and some are missing; sequencing was by immunoSEQ multiplex PCR. This repertoire shows about 68,000 clones, about 92% found once; its top ten account for 0.23%. The unexposed donors gave CD4+ T cells in about 2010-2019, prior to COVID-19. This clonotype was obtained from a human donor in good health. The sequenced sample consisted of naive CD4+ T cells from PBMCs. The subset here: naive CD4+ T cells isolated by negative enrichment. The gene calls are TRBV29-1 and TRBJ1-4; TRBD1 agrees at 7 bases. CDR3 loop: CSVAPGGYNEKLFF. Here the CDR3 DNA reads TGCAGCGTTGCCCCAGGGGGTTATAATGAAAAACTGTTTTTT.